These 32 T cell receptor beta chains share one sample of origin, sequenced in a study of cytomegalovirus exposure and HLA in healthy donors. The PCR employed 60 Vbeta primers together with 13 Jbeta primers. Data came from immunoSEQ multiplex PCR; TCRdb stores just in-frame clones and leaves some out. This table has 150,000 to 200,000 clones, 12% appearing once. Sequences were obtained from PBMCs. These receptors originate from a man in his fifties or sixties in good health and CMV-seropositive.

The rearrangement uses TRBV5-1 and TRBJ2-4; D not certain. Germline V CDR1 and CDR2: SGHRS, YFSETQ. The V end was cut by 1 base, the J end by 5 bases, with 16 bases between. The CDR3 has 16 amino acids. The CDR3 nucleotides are TGCGCCAGCAGCTTGTTCCTATCCTCCCGCCAAAACATTCAGTACTTC. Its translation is CASSLFLSSRQNIQYF.

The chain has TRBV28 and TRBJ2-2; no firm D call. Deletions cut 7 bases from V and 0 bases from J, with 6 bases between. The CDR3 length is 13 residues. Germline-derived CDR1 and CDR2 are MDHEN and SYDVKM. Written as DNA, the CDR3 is TGTGCCAGCATGGCGGCGAACACCGGGGAGCTGTTTTTT. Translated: CASMAANTGELFF.

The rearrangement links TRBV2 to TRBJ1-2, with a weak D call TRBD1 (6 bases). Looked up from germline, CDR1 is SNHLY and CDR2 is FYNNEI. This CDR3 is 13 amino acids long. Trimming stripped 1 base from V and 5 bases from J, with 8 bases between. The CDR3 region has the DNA TGTGCCAGCAGTGAAGGGCAGGGGTATGGCTACACCTTC. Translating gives CASSEGQGYGYTF.

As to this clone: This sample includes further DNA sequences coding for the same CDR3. The CDR3 loop reads CASSLVAGRNQPQHF. CDR3 in DNA: TGTGCCAGCAGCTTAGTGGCAGGGAGGAATCAGCCCCAGCATTTT. This sequence joins TRBV7-6 and TRBJ1-5; D might be TRBD1 (5 bases). Germline-derived CDR1 and CDR2 are SGHVS and FNYEAQ. Between the trimmed V and J ends, which lost 1 base and 4 bases, there was a span of 11 bases. This CDR3 is built from 15 residues.

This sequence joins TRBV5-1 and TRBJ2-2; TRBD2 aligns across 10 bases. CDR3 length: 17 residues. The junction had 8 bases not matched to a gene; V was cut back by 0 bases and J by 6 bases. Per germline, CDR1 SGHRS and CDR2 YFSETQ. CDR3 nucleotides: TGCGCCAGCAGCTTGGCGCCAGCGGGGGGGCTGGCCGGGGAGCTGTTTTTT. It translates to CASSLAPAGGLAGELFF. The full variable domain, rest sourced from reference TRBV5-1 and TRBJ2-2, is KAGVTQTPRYLIKTRGQQVTLSCSPISGHRSVSWYQQTPGQGLQFLFEYFSETQRNKGNFPGRFSGRQFSNSRSEMNVSTLELGDSALYLCASSLAPAGGLAGELFFGEGSRLTVL.

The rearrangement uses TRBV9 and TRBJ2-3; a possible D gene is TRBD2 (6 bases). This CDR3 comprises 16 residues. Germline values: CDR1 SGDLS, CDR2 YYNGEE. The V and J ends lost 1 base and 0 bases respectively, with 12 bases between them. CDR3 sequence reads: CASSVWRGSSTDTQYF. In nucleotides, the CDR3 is TGTGCCAGCAGCGTATGGCGGGGCTCTAGCACAGATACGCAGTATTTT.

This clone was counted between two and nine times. CDR3 DNA sequence: TGTGCCAGCAGCCCCGGGAGGGACTATGGCTACACCTTC. As protein: CASSPGRDYGYTF. The chain employs TRBV7-9 and TRBJ1-2; D not resolved. The CDR3 is 13 amino acids. Trimming pared 5 bases from V and 3 bases from J, leaving 10 bases between. Germline loops: CDR1 SEHNR, CDR2 FQNEAQ (reference sequence).

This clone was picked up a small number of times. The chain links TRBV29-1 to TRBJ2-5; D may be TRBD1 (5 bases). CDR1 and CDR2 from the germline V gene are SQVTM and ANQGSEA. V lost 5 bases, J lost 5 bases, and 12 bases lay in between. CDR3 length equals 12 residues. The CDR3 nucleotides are TGCAGCGTTAGGGGCCTCGGGGAGACCCAGTACTTC. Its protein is CSVRGLGETQYF.

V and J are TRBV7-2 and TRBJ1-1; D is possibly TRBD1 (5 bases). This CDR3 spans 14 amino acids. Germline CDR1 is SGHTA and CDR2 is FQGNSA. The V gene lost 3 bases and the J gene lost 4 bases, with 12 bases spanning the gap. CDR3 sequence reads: CASSFLGGTTEAFF. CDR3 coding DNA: TGTGCCAGCAGCTTCCTTGGGGGGACCACTGAAGCTTTCTTT. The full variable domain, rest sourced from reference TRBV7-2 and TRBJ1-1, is GAGVSQSPSNKVTEKGKDVELRCDPISGHTALYWYRQSLGQGLEFLIYFQGNSAPDKSGLPSDRFSAERTGGSVSTLTIQRTQQEDSAVYLCASSFLGGTTEAFFGQGTRLTVV.

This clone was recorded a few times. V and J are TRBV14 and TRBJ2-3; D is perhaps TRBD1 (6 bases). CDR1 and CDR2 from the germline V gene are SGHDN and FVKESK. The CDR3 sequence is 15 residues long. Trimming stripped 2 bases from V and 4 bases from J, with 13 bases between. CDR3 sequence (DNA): TGTGCCAGCAGCCAACTACAGGGTTGGGCAGATACGCAGTATTTT. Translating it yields CASSQLQGWADTQYF.

The CDR3 is CASSLGTGNNQPQHF. As DNA, the CDR3 is TGTGCCAGCAGCCTCGGGACAGGGAATAATCAGCCCCAGCATTTT. This chain uses TRBV7-2 with TRBJ1-5, with 9 bases fitting TRBD1. V shed 5 bases and J 4 bases; nucleotides not matched to a gene: 6. Germline CDR1 SGHTA, CDR2 FQGNSA. The CDR3 covers 15 residues. Full variable domain (remainder filled in from reference TRBV7-2 and TRBJ1-5): GAGVSQSPSNKVTEKGKDVELRCDPISGHTALYWYRQSLGQGLEFLIYFQGNSAPDKSGLPSDRFSAERTGGSVSTLTIQRTQQEDSAVYLCASSLGTGNNQPQHFGDGTRLSIL.

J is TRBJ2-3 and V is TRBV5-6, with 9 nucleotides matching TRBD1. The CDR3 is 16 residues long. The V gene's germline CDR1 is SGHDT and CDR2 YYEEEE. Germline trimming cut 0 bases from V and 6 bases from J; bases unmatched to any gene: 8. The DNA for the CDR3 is TGTGCCAGCAGCTTGGAGGGACAGGGCACGGGGGATACGCAGTATTTT. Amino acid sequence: CASSLEGQGTGDTQYF.

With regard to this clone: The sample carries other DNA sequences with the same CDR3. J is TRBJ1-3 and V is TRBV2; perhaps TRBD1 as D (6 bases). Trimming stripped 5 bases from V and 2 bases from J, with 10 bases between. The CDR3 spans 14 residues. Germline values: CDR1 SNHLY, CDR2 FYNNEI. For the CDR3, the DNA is TGTGCCAGCAGTCCAGGGGTGGCTGGAAACACCATATATTTT. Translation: CASSPGVAGNTIYF.

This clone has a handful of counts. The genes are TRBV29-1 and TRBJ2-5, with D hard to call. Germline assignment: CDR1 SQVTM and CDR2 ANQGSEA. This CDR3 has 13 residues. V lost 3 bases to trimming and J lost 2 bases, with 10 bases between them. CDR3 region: CSVERSPQETQYF. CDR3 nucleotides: TGCAGCGTTGAGCGCTCTCCGCAAGAGACCCAGTACTTC.

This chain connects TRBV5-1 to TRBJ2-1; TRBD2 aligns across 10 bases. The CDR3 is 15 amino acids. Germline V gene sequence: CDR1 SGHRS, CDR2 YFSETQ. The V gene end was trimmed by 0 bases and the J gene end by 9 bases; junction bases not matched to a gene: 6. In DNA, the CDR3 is TGCGCCAGCAGCTTGGGGGGGACTAGCGAGAGTGAGCAGTTCTTC. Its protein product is CASSLGGTSESEQFF.

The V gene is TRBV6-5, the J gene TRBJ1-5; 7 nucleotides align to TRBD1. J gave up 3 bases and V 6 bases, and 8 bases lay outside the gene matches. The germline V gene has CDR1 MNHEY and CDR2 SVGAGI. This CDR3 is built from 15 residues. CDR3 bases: TGTGCCAGCAGGGCCGCGGGACAGTACAATCAGCCCCAGCATTTT. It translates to CASRAAGQYNQPQHF.

CDR3 nucleotides: TGTGCCTGGAGGCCAAAGGGGGATAGGAATTCACCCCTCCACTTT. It is translated as CAWRPKGDRNSPLHF. The genes are TRBV30 and TRBJ1-6; D may be TRBD1 (6 bases). This CDR3 contains 15 residues. Trimming cost V 3 bases and J 7 bases, with 16 bases left between them. Germline CDR1 GTSNPN, CDR2 SVGIG (reference sequence).

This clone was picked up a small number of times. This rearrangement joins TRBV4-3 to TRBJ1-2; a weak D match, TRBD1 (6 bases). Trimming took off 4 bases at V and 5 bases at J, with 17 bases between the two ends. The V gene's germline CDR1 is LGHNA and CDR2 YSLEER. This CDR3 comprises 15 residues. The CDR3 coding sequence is TGCGCCAGCAGCCCCACGGGGGGCGTCGATTATGGCTACACCTTC. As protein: CASSPTGGVDYGYTF.

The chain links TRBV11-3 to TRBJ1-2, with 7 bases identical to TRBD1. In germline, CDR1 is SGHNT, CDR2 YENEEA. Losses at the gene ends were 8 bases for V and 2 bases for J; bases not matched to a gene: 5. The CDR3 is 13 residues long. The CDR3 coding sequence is TGTGCCAGCTCAGGGACAGCCAACTATGGCTACACCTTC. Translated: CASSGTANYGYTF.

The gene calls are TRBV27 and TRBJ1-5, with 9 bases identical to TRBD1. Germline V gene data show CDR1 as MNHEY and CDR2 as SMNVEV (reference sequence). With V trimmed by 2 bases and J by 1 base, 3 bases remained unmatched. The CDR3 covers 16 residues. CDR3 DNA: TGTGCCAGCAGTTTAGCCGACAGGGGGAGCAATCAGCCCCAGCATTTT. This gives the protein CASSLADRGSNQPQHF.

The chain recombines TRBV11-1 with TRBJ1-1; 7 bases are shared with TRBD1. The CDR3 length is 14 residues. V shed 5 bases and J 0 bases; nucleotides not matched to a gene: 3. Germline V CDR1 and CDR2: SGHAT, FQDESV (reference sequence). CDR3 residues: CASSAGTVNTEAFF. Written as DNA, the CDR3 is TGTGCCAGCAGCGCGGGGACAGTGAACACTGAAGCTTTCTTT.

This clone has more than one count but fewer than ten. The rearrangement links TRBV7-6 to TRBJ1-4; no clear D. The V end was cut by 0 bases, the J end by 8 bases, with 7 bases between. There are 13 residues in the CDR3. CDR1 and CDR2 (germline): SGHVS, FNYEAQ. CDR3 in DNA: TGTGCCAGCAGCTTAGCTTCGGGGGAAAAACTGTTTTTT. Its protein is CASSLASGEKLFF.

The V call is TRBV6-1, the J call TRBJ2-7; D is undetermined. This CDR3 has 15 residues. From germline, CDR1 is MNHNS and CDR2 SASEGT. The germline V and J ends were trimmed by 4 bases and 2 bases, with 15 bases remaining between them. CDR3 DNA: TGTGCCAGCAGTGTATCCGTATCGGTAGCCTACGAGCAGTACTTC. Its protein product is CASSVSVSVAYEQYF.

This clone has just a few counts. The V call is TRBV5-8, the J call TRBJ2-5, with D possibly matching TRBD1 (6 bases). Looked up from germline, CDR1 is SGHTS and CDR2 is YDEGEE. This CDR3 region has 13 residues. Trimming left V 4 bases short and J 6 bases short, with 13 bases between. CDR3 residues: CASSRDTRKTQYF. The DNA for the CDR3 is TGTGCCAGCAGCCGGGACACACGGAAGACCCAGTACTTC.

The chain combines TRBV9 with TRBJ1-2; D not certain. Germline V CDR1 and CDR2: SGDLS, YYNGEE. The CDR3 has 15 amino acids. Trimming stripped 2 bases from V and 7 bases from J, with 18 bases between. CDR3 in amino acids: CASSVGVPLSTGYTF. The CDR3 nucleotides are TGTGCCAGCAGCGTGGGCGTCCCCTTATCCACTGGCTACACCTTC.

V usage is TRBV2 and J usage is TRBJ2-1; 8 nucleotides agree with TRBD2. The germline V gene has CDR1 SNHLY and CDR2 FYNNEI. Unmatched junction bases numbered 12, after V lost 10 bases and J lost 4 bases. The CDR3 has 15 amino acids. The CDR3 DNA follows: TGTGCCACCTCACCGGAACTAGCGGTTTACAATGAGCAGTTCTTC. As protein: CATSPELAVYNEQFF.

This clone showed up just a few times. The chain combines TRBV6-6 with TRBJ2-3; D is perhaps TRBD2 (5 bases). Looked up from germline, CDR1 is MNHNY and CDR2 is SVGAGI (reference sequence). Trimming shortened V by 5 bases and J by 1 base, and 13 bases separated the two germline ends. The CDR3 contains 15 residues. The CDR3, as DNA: TGTGCCAGCAGTAGAGGGCCTCCCGGCACAGATACGCAGTATTTT. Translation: CASSRGPPGTDTQYF.

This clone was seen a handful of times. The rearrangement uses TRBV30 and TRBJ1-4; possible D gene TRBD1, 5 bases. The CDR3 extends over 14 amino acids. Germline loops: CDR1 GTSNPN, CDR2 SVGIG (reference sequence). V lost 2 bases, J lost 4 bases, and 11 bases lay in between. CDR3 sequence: CAWSRGSVNEKLFF. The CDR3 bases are TGTGCCTGGAGTAGGGGTTCCGTTAATGAAAAACTGTTTTTT. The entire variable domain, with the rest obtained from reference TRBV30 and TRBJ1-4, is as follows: SQTIHQWPATLVQPVGSPLSLECTVEGTSNPNLYWYRQAAGRGLQLLFYSVGIGQISSEVPQNLSASRPQDRQFILSSKKLLLSDSGFYLCAWSRGSVNEKLFFGSGTQLSVL.

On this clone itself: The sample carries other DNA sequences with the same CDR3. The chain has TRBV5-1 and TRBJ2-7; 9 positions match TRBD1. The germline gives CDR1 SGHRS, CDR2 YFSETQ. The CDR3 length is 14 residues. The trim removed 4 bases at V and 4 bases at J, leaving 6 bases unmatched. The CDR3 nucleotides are TGCGCCAGCAGCCGTCCGGGACAGGGTTACGAGCAGTACTTC. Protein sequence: CASSRPGQGYEQYF.

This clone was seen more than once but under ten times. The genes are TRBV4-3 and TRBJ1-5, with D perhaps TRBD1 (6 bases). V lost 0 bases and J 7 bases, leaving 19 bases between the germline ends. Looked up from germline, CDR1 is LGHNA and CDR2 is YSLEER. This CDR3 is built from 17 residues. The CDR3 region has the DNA TGCGCCAGCAGCCAAGATTTCGGACAGCCCACTGCACAGCCCCAGCATTTT. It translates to CASSQDFGQPTAQPQHF.

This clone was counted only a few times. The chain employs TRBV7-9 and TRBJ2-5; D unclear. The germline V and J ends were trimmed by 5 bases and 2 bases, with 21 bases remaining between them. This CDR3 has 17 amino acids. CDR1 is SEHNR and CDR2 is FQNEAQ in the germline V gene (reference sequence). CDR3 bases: TGTGCCAGCAGCCTCTGGCTTGGGCTCCAATCACAAGAGACCCAGTACTTC. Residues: CASSLWLGLQSQETQYF.

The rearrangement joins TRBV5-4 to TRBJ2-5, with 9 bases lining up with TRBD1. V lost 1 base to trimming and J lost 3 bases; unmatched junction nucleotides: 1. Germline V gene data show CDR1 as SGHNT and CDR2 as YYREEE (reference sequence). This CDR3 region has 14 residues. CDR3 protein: CASSLRTGEETQYF. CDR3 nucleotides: TGTGCCAGCAGCTTGAGGACAGGGGAAGAGACCCAGTACTTC. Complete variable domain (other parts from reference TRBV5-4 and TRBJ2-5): ETGVTQSPTHLIKTRGQQVTLRCSSQSGHNTVSWYQQALGQGPQFIFQYYREEENGRGNFPPRFSGLQFPNYSSELNVNALELDDSALYLCASSLRTGEETQYFGPGTRLLVL.